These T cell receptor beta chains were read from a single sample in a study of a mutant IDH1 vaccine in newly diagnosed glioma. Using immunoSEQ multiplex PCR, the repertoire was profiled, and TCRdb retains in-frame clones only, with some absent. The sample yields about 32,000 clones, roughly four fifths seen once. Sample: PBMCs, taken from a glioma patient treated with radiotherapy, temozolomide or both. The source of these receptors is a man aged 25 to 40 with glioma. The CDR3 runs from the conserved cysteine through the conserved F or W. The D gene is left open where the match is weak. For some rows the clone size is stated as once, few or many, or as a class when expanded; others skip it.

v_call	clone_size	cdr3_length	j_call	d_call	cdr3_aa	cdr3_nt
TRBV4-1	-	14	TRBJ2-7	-	CASSQDRAVPEQYF	TGCGCCAGCAGCCAAGATCGTGCCGTGCCCGAGCAGTACTTC
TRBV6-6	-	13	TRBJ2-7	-	CASSYSPGWEQYF	TGTGCCAGCAGTTACAGCCCGGGCTGGGAGCAGTACTTC
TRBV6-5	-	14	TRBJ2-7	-	CASSYRQATYEQYF	TGTGCCAGCAGTTACCGACAGGCTACCTACGAGCAGTACTTC
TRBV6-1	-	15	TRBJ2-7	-	CASSDRAGDSYEQYF	TGTGCCAGCAGTGATAGGGCAGGGGACTCCTACGAGCAGTACTTC
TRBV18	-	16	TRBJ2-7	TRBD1	CASSQQTGGNSYEQYF	TGTGCCAGCTCACAACAGACAGGGGGCAACAGCTACGAGCAGTACTTC
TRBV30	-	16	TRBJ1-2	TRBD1	CAWSRDSNPSNYGYTF	TGTGCCTGGAGTCGGGACAGTAACCCATCTAACTATGGCTACACCTTC
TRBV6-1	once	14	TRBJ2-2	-	CASSETWPVGELFF	TGTGCCAGCAGTGAAACTTGGCCGGTCGGGGAGCTGTTTTTT
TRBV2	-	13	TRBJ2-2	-	CASKVTNTGELFF	TGTGCCAGCAAGGTCACAAACACCGGGGAGCTGTTTTTT
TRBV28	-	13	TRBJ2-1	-	CASSLRLFGLSFF	TGTGCCAGCAGTTTAAGGTTGTTCGGGCTCTCGTTCTTC
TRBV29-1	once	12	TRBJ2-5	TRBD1	CSEGTGEETQYF	TGCAGCGAAGGGACAGGGGAAGAGACCCAGTACTTC
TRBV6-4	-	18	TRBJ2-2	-	CASSDSIRIRVGTGELFF	TGTGCCAGCAGTGACTCGATCCGAATTAGGGTAGGAACCGGGGAGCTGTTTTTT
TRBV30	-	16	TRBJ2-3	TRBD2	CAWSVSSGGGTDTQYF	TGTGCCTGGAGTGTGTCCTCCGGGGGGGGCACAGATACGCAGTATTTT
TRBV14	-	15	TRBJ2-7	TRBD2	CASSQDTSGRYEQYF	TGTGCCAGCAGCCAAGATACTAGCGGGAGGTACGAGCAGTACTTC
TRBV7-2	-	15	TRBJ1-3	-	CASSLDHGSGNAIYF	TGTGCCAGCAGCTTAGATCACGGCTCTGGAAACGCCATATATTTT
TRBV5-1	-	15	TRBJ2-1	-	CASSLLVGGGDEQFF	TGCGCCAGCAGCTTGCTTGTAGGGGGGGGCGATGAGCAGTTCTTC
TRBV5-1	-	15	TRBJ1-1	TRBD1	CASSTRGRGDTEAFF	TGCGCCAGCAGCACCAGGGGGCGCGGGGACACTGAAGCTTTCTTT
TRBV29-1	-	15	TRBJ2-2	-	CSVASGKLNTGELFF	TGCAGCGTTGCGAGTGGGAAATTAAACACCGGGGAGCTGTTTTTT
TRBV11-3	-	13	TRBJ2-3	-	CASSLGPADTQYF	TGTGCCAGCAGCTTAGGACCGGCAGATACGCAGTATTTT
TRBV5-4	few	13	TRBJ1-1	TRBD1	CATKIDRVAEAFF	TGTGCCACAAAGATCGACAGGGTAGCTGAAGCTTTCTTT
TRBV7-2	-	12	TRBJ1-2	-	CASSLSTQGYTF	TGTGCCAGCAGCCTGAGCACCCAAGGGTACACCTTC
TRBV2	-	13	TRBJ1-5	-	CASQGDSNQPQHF	TGTGCCAGCCAGGGAGATAGCAATCAGCCCCAGCATTTT
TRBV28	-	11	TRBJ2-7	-	CASRGSYEQYF	TGTGCCAGCAGGGGCTCCTACGAGCAGTACTTC
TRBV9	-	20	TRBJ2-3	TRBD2	CASSVATVAASGGRTDTQYF	TGTGCCAGCAGCGTAGCTACCGTTGCGGCTAGCGGGGGTCGCACAGATACGCAGTATTTT
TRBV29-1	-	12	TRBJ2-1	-	CSVRRLPNEQFF	TGCAGCGTTCGAAGGCTCCCCAATGAGCAGTTCTTC
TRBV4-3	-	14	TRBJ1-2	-	CASSQDHARDGYTF	TGCGCCAGCAGCCAAGATCACGCCAGGGATGGCTACACCTTC
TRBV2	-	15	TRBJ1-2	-	CASSEAAGAGYGYTF	TGTGCCAGCAGTGAAGCCGCCGGGGCGGGCTATGGCTACACCTTC